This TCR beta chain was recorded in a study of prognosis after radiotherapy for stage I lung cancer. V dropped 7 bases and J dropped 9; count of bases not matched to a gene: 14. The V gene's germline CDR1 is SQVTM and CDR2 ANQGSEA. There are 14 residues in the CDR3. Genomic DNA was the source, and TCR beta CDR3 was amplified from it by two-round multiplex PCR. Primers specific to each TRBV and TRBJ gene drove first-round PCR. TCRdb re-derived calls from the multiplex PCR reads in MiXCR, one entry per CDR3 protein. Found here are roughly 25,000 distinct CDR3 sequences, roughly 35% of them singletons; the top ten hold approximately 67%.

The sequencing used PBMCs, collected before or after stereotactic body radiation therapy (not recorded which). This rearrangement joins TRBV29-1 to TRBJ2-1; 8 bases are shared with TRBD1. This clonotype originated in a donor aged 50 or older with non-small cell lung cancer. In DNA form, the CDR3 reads TGCAGCGCCGAGTGGGCCAGGGGGCCCGGTGAGCAGTTCTTC. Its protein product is CSAEWARGPGEQFF.